This entry describes one T cell receptor beta chain. This entry belongs to a study of blood T cell repertoires in COVID-19. Study details: Material from acute and convalescent COVID-19 was sourced from the United States, Italy and Spain. The analysed material was cDNA or gDNA that came from T cells, B-cell-depleted T cells, or PBMCs.

Authors' data handling: Estimates of nucleated cell counts were drawn from the amplification of reference gene primers. The table came from immunoSEQ multiplex PCR; TCRdb's copy has only in-frame clones and leaves some out. V, J and clone size reflect that table, while D and trimming were determined from the DNA. Of 50,000 or so clones listed, around 91% are singletons. Material: peripheral blood. The clonotype originates from a man aged 60-69 years with active COVID-19.

Here the CDR3 reads CATSRDRETGGNEQFF. DNA for the CDR3: TGTGCCACCAGCAGAGATAGGGAGACAGGCGGCAATGAGCAGTTCTTC. The chain is built from TRBV15 and TRBJ2-1; the D gene is possibly TRBD1 (6 bases). V was cut by 0 bases and J by 6 bases, with 15 bases left in between. Germline V gene lookup returns CDR1 LNHNV and CDR2 YYDKDF (reference sequence). The CDR3 runs to 16 residues.